The entry below gives a single T cell receptor (beta chain) sequence along with its context. This entry belongs to a study of cytomegalovirus exposure and HLA in healthy donors. V was trimmed by 1 base and J by 2 bases, leaving 15 bases between them. The germline V gene has CDR1 SGHRS and CDR2 YFSETQ. This CDR3 has 16 amino acids. The primer mix had 60 Vbeta and 13 Jbeta primers. The table came from immunoSEQ multiplex PCR; TCRdb's copy has only in-frame clones and leaves some out. This table has about 140,000 clones, 73% appearing once. The V call is TRBV5-1, the J call TRBJ2-5; possible D gene TRBD1, 5 bases. The source material was PBMCs. The clonotype was recovered from a human donor in good health. CDR3 sequence reads: CASSLFIGDRQETQYF. In DNA form, the CDR3 reads TGCGCCAGCAGCTTGTTCATAGGCGACAGACAAGAGACCCAGTACTTC.